Described below is a single TCR beta chain sequence and its context. Germline CDR1 reads MNHEY; CDR2 reads SVGAGI. This CDR3 has 16 amino acids. V shed 0 bases and J shed 1 base, with 12 bases lying between them. These data originate in a study of T cell changes during pregnancy in multiple sclerosis. The method was immunoSEQ multiplex PCR; TCRdb's version includes in-frame clones alone and lacks a portion of them. Seen here are just over 80,000 clones, about 96% observed once, and the top ten hold around 1%. The material was peripheral blood, obtained in the second trimester of pregnancy. This chain connects TRBV6-5 to TRBJ1-2; D is unresolved. This receptor was obtained from a female donor with multiple sclerosis, enrolled in a pregnancy study. The CDR3 DNA sequence: TGTGCCAGCAGTTACTCGGGCCCCGACATTAACTATGGCTACACCTTC. It encodes CASSYSGPDINYGYTF.